These 8 T cell receptor beta chains came from one sample sequenced in a study of blood T cell repertoires in COVID-19. Sequenced by immunoSEQ multiplex PCR; TCRdb stores in-frame clones only, minus some. The top ten hold approximately 3.1% of the sample, which has some 250,000 clones, 82% seen once. The sequencing sample was made of peripheral blood. These receptors were collected from a woman aged 18-35 years with acute or convalescent COVID-19.

V usage is TRBV28 and J usage is TRBJ1-1, with a weak D call TRBD1 (5 bases). The CDR3 covers 14 residues. V was trimmed by 3 bases and J by 3 bases, leaving 11 bases between them. In germline, CDR1 is MDHEN, CDR2 SYDVKM. CDR3 loop: CASSLGQAYTEAFF. Here the CDR3 DNA reads TGTGCCAGCAGTTTGGGGCAGGCGTACACTGAAGCTTTCTTT.

The chain combines TRBV3-1 (or the pseudogene TRBV3-2) with TRBJ1-2; D unclear. CDR3 length: 14 amino acids. Looked up from germline, CDR1 is LGHDT and CDR2 is YNNKEL (reference sequence). The V end was cut by 4 bases, the J end by 6 bases, with 15 bases between. This CDR3 reads CASSPRLAQNGYTF. The CDR3 DNA follows: TGTGCCAGCAGCCCTCGTCTTGCACAGAATGGCTACACCTTC.

The gene calls are TRBV6-2 or TRBV6-3 and TRBJ1-6, with D possibly being TRBD1 (5 bases). V lost 5 bases and J 0 bases, leaving 17 bases between the germline ends. CDR3 length: 18 amino acids. Germline V lookup: CDR1 MNHEY, CDR2 SVGEGT. Written as DNA, the CDR3 is TGTGCCAGCAGTAAGGGGATCTACAGAAGCTCCTATAATTCACCCCTCCACTTT. Its translation is CASSKGIYRSSYNSPLHF.

The chain couples TRBV10-3 to TRBJ2-3, with D perhaps TRBD1 (7 bases). Germline CDR1 is ENHRY and CDR2 is SYGVKD. Trimming removed 3 bases from V and 3 bases from J, with 19 bases in between. This CDR3 has 17 amino acids. The chain's CDR3 is CAISDSRGGTVTDTQYF. The CDR3 DNA sequence: TGTGCCATCAGTGATTCCCGAGGGGGGACAGTAACAGATACGCAGTATTTT.

The table lists this clone with a few counts. This chain uses TRBV5-4 with TRBJ1-6, with 7 bases aligning to TRBD1. The ends lost 4 bases at V and 5 bases at J; junction bases unmatched: 6. CDR3 length: 15 amino acids. CDR1 SGHNT and CDR2 YYREEE come from the germline V gene (reference sequence). In DNA, the CDR3 is TGTGCCAGCAGCCCGGGACAGATAAATAATTCACCCCTCCACTTT. Translating gives CASSPGQINNSPLHF.

A note on this clone: A clone one base away is much larger, so this may be a read error. In DNA, the CDR3 is TGTGCCGGCAGCTTAGTCGGGGGTACGGAAAAACTGTTTTTT. This translates into CAGSLVGGTEKLFF. The chain has TRBV7-2 and TRBJ1-4; D might be TRBD1 (5 bases). CDR3 length equals 14 residues. Germline V lookup: CDR1 SGHTA, CDR2 FQGNSA.

The V and J genes are TRBV27 and TRBJ2-5; 8 positions match TRBD1. This CDR3 is built from 15 residues. The germline gives CDR1 MNHEY, CDR2 SMNVEV (reference sequence). J lost 5 bases, V lost 3 bases, and 8 bases had no gene match. CDR3 DNA sequence: TGTGCCAGCAGTTTCGCGAGACAGGGGAGGGAGACCCAGTACTTC. Translating gives CASSFARQGRETQYF.

Notes on this clone: The same CDR3 can be traced to other DNA sequences in this sample. The V and J genes are TRBV4-3 and TRBJ2-3; D is undetermined. The CDR3 totals 14 residues. The germline gives CDR1 LGHNA, CDR2 YSLEER. The V and J ends lost 1 base and 1 base respectively, with 6 bases between them. The CDR3: CASSQGLGTDTQYF. CDR3 in DNA: TGCGCCAGCAGCCAAGGACTTGGCACAGATACGCAGTATTTT.